These T cell receptor beta chains were read from a single sample in a study of Tregs in tolerant kidney transplant recipients. Measured with immunoSEQ multiplex PCR; TCRdb has only the in-frame clones, and not every one. The repertoire holds 15,000 to 20,000 clones, with about 57% as singletons. Their specific antigens are unknown. Sequencing was done on a sample of Tregs from blood cultured with allogeneic cells. These receptors all stem from a human donor in good health. Each CDR3 is given with its conserved first and last residue. D genes are given only for firm matches. Not every row has a clone size; where given, it reads once, few, many or a size class.

cdr3_length | d_call | j_call | clone_size | v_call | cdr3_aa | cdr3_nt
16 | . | TRBJ2-3 | . | TRBV4-1 | CASSPTPGSRTDTQYF | TGCGCCAGCAGCCCCACCCCGGGTAGCAGGACAGATACGCAGTATTTT
14 | . | TRBJ1-2 | . | TRBV9 | CASSVGADNYGYTF | TGTGCCAGCAGCGTAGGAGCCGATAACTATGGCTACACCTTC
14 | TRBD1 | TRBJ1-2 | few | TRBV27 | CASSSQGARYGYTF | TGTGCCAGCAGTTCACAGGGGGCGCGATATGGCTACACCTTC
17 | . | TRBJ2-7 | . | TRBV7-3 | CASSLSHSLGFPYEQYF | TGTGCCAGCAGCTTAAGTCATTCCCTGGGCTTCCCCTACGAGCAGTACTTC
15 | TRBD1 | TRBJ2-1 | few | TRBV18 | CASSRDRSSYNEQFF | TGTGCCAGCTCACGGGACAGGAGCTCCTACAATGAGCAGTTCTTC
15 | . | TRBJ1-2 | once | TRBV6-5 | CASSYSDSPNYGYTF | TGTGCCAGCAGTTACTCGGACAGCCCTAACTATGGCTACACCTTC
12 | . | TRBJ2-7 | . | TRBV7-9 | CASSSIRGEQYF | TGTGCCAGCAGCTCCATCAGGGGCGAGCAGTACTTC
15 | TRBD1 | TRBJ1-6 | . | TRBV7-2 | CASSLTGVYNSPLHF | TGTGCCAGCAGCCTCACAGGGGTCTATAATTCACCCCTCCACTTT
14 | . | TRBJ2-5 | . | TRBV19 | CASSIWGPAGTQYF | TGTGCCAGTAGTATTTGGGGACCTGCGGGGACCCAGTACTTC
14 | TRBD1 | TRBJ2-7 | . | TRBV6-6 | CASGIGDRGDEQYF | TGTGCCAGCGGGATCGGGGACAGGGGTGACGAGCAGTACTTC
15 | TRBD1 | TRBJ1-2 | once | TRBV5-4 | CASSLQGAPDYGYTF | TGTGCCAGCAGCTTGCAGGGGGCGCCGGACTATGGCTACACCTTC
13 | TRBD1 | TRBJ1-6 | . | TRBV6-1 | CAGRGTVNSPLHF | TGTGCCGGAAGAGGGACAGTGAATTCACCCCTCCACTTT
14 | TRBD1 | TRBJ2-1 | . | TRBV6-4 | CASSDGTGGNEQFF | TGTGCCAGCAGTGACGGGACAGGGGGCAATGAGCAGTTCTTC
15 | TRBD2 | TRBJ2-5 | once | TRBV18 | CASSLSGTSGETQYF | TGTGCCAGCTCACTTTCGGGGACTAGTGGAGAGACCCAGTACTTC
15 | TRBD1 | TRBJ1-6 | . | TRBV10-3 | CAISSQGQGDSPLHF | TGTGCCATCAGCTCACAAGGACAGGGGGACTCACCCCTCCACTTT
13 | . | TRBJ2-5 | . | TRBV7-2 | CASSLSLKETQYF | TGTGCCAGCAGCTTATCGTTAAAAGAGACCCAGTACTTC
13 | . | TRBJ2-7 | . | TRBV4-3 | CASSQGRAYEQYF | TGCGCCAGCAGCCAGGGGCGGGCCTACGAGCAGTACTTC
16 | . | TRBJ1-5 | once | TRBV4-2 | CASSQETGRGNQPQHF | TGTGCCAGCAGCCAAGAGACAGGACGGGGCAATCAGCCCCAGCATTTT
15 | TRBD1 | TRBJ1-2 | . | TRBV27 | CASSRGGGGYYGYTF | TGTGCCAGCAGTAGAGGCGGAGGGGGCTACTATGGCTACACCTTC
15 | . | TRBJ1-2 | few | TRBV4-3 | CASSQAVANSYGYTF | TGCGCCAGCAGCCAGGCAGTCGCCAACTCCTATGGCTACACCTTC
14 | . | TRBJ2-1 | medium-sized | TRBV5-1 | CASSYPNKYNEQFF | TGCGCCAGCAGCTATCCCAACAAGTACAATGAGCAGTTCTTC
15 | . | TRBJ2-3 | . | TRBV6-5 | CASSYRENRPDTQYF | TGTGCCAGCAGTTACCGGGAGAACCGCCCAGATACGCAGTATTTT
15 | TRBD2 | TRBJ2-1 | . | TRBV7-9 | CASSSLGGVYNEQFF | TGTGCCAGCAGCTCCCTGGGGGGGGTTTACAATGAGCAGTTCTTC
18 | TRBD2 | TRBJ2-3 | once | TRBV2 | CASSDGTGLAGDTDTQYF | TGTGCCAGCAGTGATGGGACCGGACTAGCGGGGGACACAGATACGCAGTATTTT
14 | . | TRBJ2-3 | . | TRBV7-8 | CASSLMVPPDTQYF | TGTGCCAGCAGCTTAATGGTTCCCCCAGATACGCAGTATTTT
14 | . | TRBJ2-6 | . | TRBV12-5 | CASGAGAGANVLTF | TGTGCTAGTGGGGCAGGAGCTGGGGCCAACGTCCTGACTTTC
14 | . | TRBJ1-2 | medium-sized | TRBV6-6 | CASSYGQSKYGYTF | TGTGCCAGCAGTTACGGGCAGAGCAAGTATGGCTACACCTTC
14 | . | TRBJ2-1 | . | TRBV19 | CASTPPGEFDEQFF | TGTGCCAGTACCCCGCCGGGGGAGTTCGATGAGCAGTTCTTC
15 | . | TRBJ1-5 | . | TRBV6-1 | CASRGIRGSYQPQHF | TGTGCCAGCAGGGGAATTCGGGGGAGTTATCAGCCCCAGCATTTT
15 | . | TRBJ2-7 | . | TRBV7-2 | CASSLDPLRSYEQYF | TGTGCCAGCAGCTTAGACCCGCTTAGATCCTACGAGCAGTACTTC
14 | . | TRBJ1-2 | . | TRBV7-2 | CASSPQGEGYGYTF | TGTGCCAGCAGCCCCCAGGGTGAGGGGTATGGCTACACCTTC
15 | . | TRBJ1-2 | . | TRBV6-5 | CASSYYDRLVYGYTF | TGTGCCAGCAGTTACTATGACAGGTTAGTGTATGGCTACACCTTC